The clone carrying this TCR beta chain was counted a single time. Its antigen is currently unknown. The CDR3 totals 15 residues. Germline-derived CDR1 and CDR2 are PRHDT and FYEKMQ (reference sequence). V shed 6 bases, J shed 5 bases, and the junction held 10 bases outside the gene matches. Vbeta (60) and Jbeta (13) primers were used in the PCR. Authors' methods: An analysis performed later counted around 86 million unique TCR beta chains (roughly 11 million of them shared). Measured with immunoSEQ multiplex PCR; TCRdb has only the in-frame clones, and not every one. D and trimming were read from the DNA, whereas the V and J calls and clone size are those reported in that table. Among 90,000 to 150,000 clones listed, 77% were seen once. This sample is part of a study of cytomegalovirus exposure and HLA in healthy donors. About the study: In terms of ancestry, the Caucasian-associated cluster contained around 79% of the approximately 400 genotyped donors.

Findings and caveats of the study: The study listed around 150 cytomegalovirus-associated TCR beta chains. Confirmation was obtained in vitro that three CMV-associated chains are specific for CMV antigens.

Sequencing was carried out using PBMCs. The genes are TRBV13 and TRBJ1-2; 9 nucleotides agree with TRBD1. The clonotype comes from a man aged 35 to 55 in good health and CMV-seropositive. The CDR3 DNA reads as TGTGCCAGCAGTCCCGCCCCGGGGACAGGGTATGGCTACACCTTC. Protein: CASSPAPGTGYGYTF. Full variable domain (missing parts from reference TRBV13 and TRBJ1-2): AAGVIQSPRHLIKEKRETATLKCYPIPRHDTVYWYQQGPGQDPQFLISFYEKMQSDKGSIPDRFSAQQFSDYHSELNMSSLELGDSALYFCASSPAPGTGYGYTFGSGTRLTVV.